This TCR beta chain is from a study of metastatic and nonmetastatic thyroid tumors. Whole-study context: Across blood and tumor or nodule tissue, repertoires from malignant and benign thyroid patients were compared with one another.

This clone showed up many times. No antigen is known for it. How the authors handled the data: A classifier for distant metastasis in papillary thyroid cancer was constructed using CDR3 differences observed across clinicopathological groups. TCRdb re-called the PCR reads with MiXCR. The V and J calls and clone size are TCRdb's, not the authors'. The profile shows around 29,000 clones, 20% to 25% of them singletons. Each patient went into thyroid surgery without having received any treatment. Notes on the study in general: When malignant thyroid tumors were compared with benign nodules, TCR beta diversity was reportedly significantly higher in the malignant tumors. This held in both blood and tumor samples.

Germline CDR1 and CDR2: LNHNV and YYDKDF (reference sequence). This CDR3 region has 15 residues. With 0 bases removed from V and 1 base from J, the gap between germline ends came to 9 bases. This chain uses TRBV15 with TRBJ2-5, with a weak D call TRBD1 (5 bases). Input material: blood. The receptor was derived from a female donor with papillary thyroid cancer or a benign thyroid nodule (not recorded which). Some clones in this sample may be carry-over from other donors' samples. CDR3 bases: TGTGCCACCAGCAGAGACCCAGGGCCCCAAGAGACCCAGTACTTC. It translates to CATSRDPGPQETQYF.